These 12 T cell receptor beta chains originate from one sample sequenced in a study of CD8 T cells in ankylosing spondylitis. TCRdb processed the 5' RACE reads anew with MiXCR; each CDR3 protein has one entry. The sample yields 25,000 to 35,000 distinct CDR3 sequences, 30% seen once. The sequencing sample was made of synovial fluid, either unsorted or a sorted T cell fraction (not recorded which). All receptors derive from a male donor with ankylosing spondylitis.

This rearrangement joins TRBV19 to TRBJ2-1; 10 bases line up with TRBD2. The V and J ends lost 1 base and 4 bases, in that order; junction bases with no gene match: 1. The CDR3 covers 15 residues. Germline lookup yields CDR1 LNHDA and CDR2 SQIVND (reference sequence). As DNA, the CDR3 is TGTGCCAGTAGTATAGGTAGCGGGGGGTACAATGAGCAGTTCTTC. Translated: CASSIGSGGYNEQFF.

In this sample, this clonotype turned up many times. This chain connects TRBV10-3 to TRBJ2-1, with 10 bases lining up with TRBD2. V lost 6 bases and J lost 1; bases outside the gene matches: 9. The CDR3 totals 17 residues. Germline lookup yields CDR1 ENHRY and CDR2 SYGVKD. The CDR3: CAIRALSSGRSYNEQFF. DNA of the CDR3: TGTGCCATCAGGGCCCTCTCTAGCGGGAGATCCTACAATGAGCAGTTCTTC.

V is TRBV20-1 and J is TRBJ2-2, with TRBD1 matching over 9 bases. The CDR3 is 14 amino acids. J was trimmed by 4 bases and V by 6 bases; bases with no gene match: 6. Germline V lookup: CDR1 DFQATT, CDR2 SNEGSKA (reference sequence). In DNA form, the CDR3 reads TGCAGTGCGAGGGACAGGGAAATCACCGGGGAGCTGTTTTTT. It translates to CSARDREITGELFF.

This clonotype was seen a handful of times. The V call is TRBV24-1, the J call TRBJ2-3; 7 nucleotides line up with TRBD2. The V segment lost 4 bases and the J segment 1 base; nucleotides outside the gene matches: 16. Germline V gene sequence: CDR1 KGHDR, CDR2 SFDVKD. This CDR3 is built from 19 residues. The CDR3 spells CATSDHSGEGSGGTDTQYF. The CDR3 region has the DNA TGTGCCACCAGTGACCACTCCGGGGAGGGCTCAGGTGGCACAGATACGCAGTATTTT.

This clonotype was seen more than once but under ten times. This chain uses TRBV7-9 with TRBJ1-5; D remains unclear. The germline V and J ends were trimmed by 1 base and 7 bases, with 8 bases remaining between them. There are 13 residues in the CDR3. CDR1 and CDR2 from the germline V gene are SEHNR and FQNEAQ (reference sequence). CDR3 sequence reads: CASSLEGRQPQHF. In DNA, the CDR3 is TGTGCCAGCAGCTTAGAAGGTCGCCAGCCCCAGCATTTT. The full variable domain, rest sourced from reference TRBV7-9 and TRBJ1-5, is DTGVSQNPRHKITKRGQNVTFRCDPISEHNRLYWYRQTLGQGPEFLTYFQNEAQLEKSRLLSDRFSAERPKGSFSTLEIQRTEQGDSAMYLCASSLEGRQPQHFGDGTRLSIL.

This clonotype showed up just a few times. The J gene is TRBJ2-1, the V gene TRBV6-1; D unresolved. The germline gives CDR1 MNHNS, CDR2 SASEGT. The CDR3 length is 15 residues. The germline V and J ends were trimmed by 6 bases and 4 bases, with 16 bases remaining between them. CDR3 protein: CASSPKAETYNEQFF. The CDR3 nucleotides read TGTGCCAGCAGCCCTAAGGCGGAGACTTACAATGAGCAGTTCTTC.

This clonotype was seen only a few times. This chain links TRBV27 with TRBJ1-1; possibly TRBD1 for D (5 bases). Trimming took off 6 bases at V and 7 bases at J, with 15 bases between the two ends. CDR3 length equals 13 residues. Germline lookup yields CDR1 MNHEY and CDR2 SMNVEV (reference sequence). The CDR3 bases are TGTGCCAGCAGCCTCAGGTCCGACAGTGAAGCTTTCTTT. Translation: CASSLRSDSEAFF.

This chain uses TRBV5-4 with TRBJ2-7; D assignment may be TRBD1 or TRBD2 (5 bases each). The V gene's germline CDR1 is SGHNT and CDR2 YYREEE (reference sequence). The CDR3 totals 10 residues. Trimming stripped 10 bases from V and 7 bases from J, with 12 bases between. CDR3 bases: TGTGCCGCATCTTGGGGGGAGCAGTACGTC. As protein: CAASWGEQYV.

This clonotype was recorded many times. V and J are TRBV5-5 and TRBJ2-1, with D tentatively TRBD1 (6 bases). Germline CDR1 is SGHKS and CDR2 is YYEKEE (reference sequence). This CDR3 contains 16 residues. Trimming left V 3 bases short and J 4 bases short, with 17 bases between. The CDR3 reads CASSSSDSILYNEQFF. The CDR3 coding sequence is TGTGCCAGCAGCTCATCGGACAGCATACTTTACAATGAGCAGTTCTTC.

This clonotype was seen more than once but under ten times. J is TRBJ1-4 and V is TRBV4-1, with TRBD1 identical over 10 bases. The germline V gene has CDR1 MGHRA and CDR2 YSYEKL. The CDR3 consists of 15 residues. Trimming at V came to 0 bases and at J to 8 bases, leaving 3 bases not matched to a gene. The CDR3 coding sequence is TGCGCCAGCAGCCAAGAGGGACAGGGGAACGAAAAACTGTTTTTT. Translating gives CASSQEGQGNEKLFF.

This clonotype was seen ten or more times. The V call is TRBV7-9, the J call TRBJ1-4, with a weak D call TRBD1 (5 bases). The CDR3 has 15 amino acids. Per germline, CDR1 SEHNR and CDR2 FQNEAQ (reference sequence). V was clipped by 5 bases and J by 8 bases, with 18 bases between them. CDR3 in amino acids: CASSVLGGELEKLFF. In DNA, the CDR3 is TGTGCCAGCAGCGTTTTGGGAGGGGAGTTAGAAAAACTGTTTTTT.

The chain's CDR3 is CASSPGTVYNQPQHF. Here the CDR3 DNA reads TGCGCCAGCAGCCCAGGGACAGTGTACAATCAGCCCCAGCATTTT. The chain has TRBV4-1 and TRBJ1-5; TRBD1 matches 7 bases. The CDR3 spans 15 residues. Germline values: CDR1 MGHRA, CDR2 YSYEKL. V was pared by 4 bases and J by 3 bases, with 6 bases of the junction left unmatched.